These 7 T cell receptor beta chains were all obtained from the same sample, sequenced in a study of blood T cell repertoires in COVID-19. The method was immunoSEQ multiplex PCR; TCRdb's version includes in-frame clones alone and lacks a portion of them. The table records approximately 300,000 clones, more than 75% of them present only once. Sequencing used PBMCs or T cells enriched from blood (not recorded which). The receptor source for this set is a man aged 55-75 years who had recovered from COVID-19.

V gene TRBV3-1 (or the pseudogene TRBV3-2) combines with J gene TRBJ2-1; TRBD2 matches 10 bases. V lost 0 bases, J lost 3 bases, and 14 bases stayed unmatched. Per germline, CDR1 LGHDT and CDR2 YNNKEL (reference sequence). The CDR3 runs to 20 residues. In DNA form, the CDR3 reads TGTGCCAGCAGCCAAGAAACTAGCGGGAAAGGGCCTTATCTCTACAATGAGCAGTTCTTC. Translated: CASSQETSGKGPYLYNEQFF.

This sequence joins TRBV25-1 and TRBJ2-6; TRBD1 is a possible D gene (6 bases). CDR1 and CDR2 (germline): MGHDK, SYGVNS. This CDR3 is 15 amino acids long. Between the trimmed V and J ends, which lost 3 bases and 1 base, there was a span of 7 bases. CDR3 sequence (DNA): TGTGCCAGCAGTGACGACAGGTCTGGGGCCAACGTCCTGACTTTC. Translated: CASSDDRSGANVLTF.

V is TRBV7-3 and J is TRBJ2-1; a possible D gene is TRBD2 (5 bases). The CDR3 loop spans 16 amino acids. V gave up 0 bases and J gave up 9 bases, with 18 bases separating them. From germline, CDR1 is SGHTA and CDR2 FQGTGA. The chain's CDR3 is CASSLTSGSYRGEQFF. CDR3 in DNA: TGTGCCAGCAGCTTAACGTCAGGCTCGTACCGGGGTGAGCAGTTCTTC.

This sequence joins TRBV7-8 and TRBJ2-7, with 10 bases fitting TRBD1. V was clipped by 5 bases and J by 7 bases; unmatched bases: 14. This CDR3 has 16 residues. Germline V gene sequence: CDR1 SGHVS, CDR2 FQNEAQ. The CDR3 DNA reads TGTGCCAGCAGCGCTGAAGCCGGGACAGGGGACAGAGAGCAGTACTTC. Translated: CASSAEAGTGDREQYF.

The CDR3 here is CAWSRAGYNQPQHF. Here the CDR3 DNA reads TGTGCCTGGAGTCGCGCAGGTTATAATCAGCCCCAGCATTTT. The rearrangement links TRBV30 to TRBJ1-5; D is unclear. V was trimmed by 2 bases and J by 4 bases, leaving 12 bases between them. The CDR3 is 14 residues long. CDR1 is GTSNPN and CDR2 is SVGIG in the germline V gene (reference sequence).

The chain uses TRBV6-5 and TRBJ1-2; 7 bases align to TRBD1. J gave up 7 bases and V 6 bases, and 5 bases lay outside the gene matches. This CDR3 has 12 amino acids. CDR1 is MNHEY, CDR2 SVGAGI, per germline. In DNA form, the CDR3 reads TGTGCCAGCAGACCGACAGGGCGTGGCTACACCTTC. Its protein is CASRPTGRGYTF.

The V and J genes are TRBV7-2 and TRBJ1-1; D unclear. This CDR3 is 14 amino acids long. The V and J ends lost 7 bases and 0 bases respectively, with 12 bases between them. The germline gives CDR1 SGHTA, CDR2 FQGNSA. The CDR3 sequence: CASTPGGLNTEAFF. The DNA for the CDR3 is TGTGCCAGCACCCCGGGCGGGTTGAACACTGAAGCTTTCTTT.